The sequence of this T cell receptor (beta chain) was determined in a study of technical replicates of blood from a handful of donors. Profiled with immunoSEQ multiplex PCR; TCRdb holds only in-frame clones, not every one. The table records 65,000 to 85,000 clones, 98% of them present only once. The CDR3 extends over 13 amino acids. Germline CDR1 and CDR2: SEHNR and FQNEAQ (reference sequence). V lost 5 bases and J 7 bases, leaving 11 bases between the germline ends. V and J are TRBV7-9 and TRBJ2-2; D perhaps matches TRBD2 (5 bases). Sequencing was carried out using T cells isolated from PBMCs. The source is a human donor in good health. The CDR3 protein is CASSARGSGELFF. CDR3 DNA: TGTGCCAGCAGCGCTCGAGGGAGCGGGGAGCTGTTTTTT.